This paragraph reports one T cell receptor (beta chain). This CDR3 spans 13 amino acids. The ends were cut back, 1 base at V and 10 bases at J, with 13 bases in the middle. The germline CDR1 and CDR2 sequences are LNHNV and YYDKDF (reference sequence). These data originate in a study of blood T cell repertoires in COVID-19. Overall study context: The samples span acute and convalescent COVID-19 from the United States, Italy and Spain. PBMCs, B-cell-depleted T cells, or T cells provided the cDNA or gDNA that made up the material.

In the authors' methods: It was from reference gene primer amplification that nucleated cell counts were estimated. The assay was immunoSEQ multiplex PCR, and TCRdb's table has in-frame clones only and misses some. For V, J and clone size, that table is used; D and trimming come from the DNA. This sample carries more than 95,000 clones, roughly four fifths of them seen once, and the ten largest clones take 3.3%. The chain carries TRBV15 and TRBJ1-1; D perhaps matches TRBD1 (6 bases). What was sequenced was peripheral blood. The clonotype was recovered from a woman older than 75 with active or convalescent COVID-19. CDR3 sequence (DNA): TGTGCCACCAGCAGAGCGAAGGCAGGGGTAGCTTTCTTT. Translated, it gives CATSRAKAGVAFF.